Listed below are T cell receptor beta chains from one sample, sequenced in a study of read filtering for tumor transcriptome and immune sequencing. TCRdb re-called the reads through MiXCR, storing one row per CDR3 protein. There are some 120,000 distinct CDR3 sequences in the sample; roughly 13% occur only once, and roughly 9.6% lies in the top ten. Source material: a population of CD138-negative cells sorted from bone marrow. The origin of the receptors is a donor at least 40 years old with multiple myeloma. Each CDR3 is given with its conserved first and last residue. D genes are given only for firm matches. Clone size is not always given. Where it is, it says once, few, many or a class for expanded clones.

J gene	clone size	V gene	D gene	CDR3 protein	CDR3 DNA
TRBJ2-3	many	TRBV20-1	TRBD2	CSARPSGAGTDTQYF	TGCAGTGCTAGACCCTCGGGAGCGGGGACAGATACGCAGTATTTT
TRBJ2-1	many	TRBV29-1	TRBD1	CSVVGTGTGHNEQFF	TGCAGCGTTGTGGGGACCGGGACAGGGCACAATGAGCAGTTCTTC
TRBJ2-7	many	TRBV10-3	NA	CASALSSYEQYF	TGTGCCTCGGCCCTGAGCTCCTACGAGCAGTACTTC
TRBJ2-1	many	TRBV10-1	TRBD1	CASSGTGPGQQFF	TGCGCCAGCAGTGGGACAGGGCCCGGCCAGCAGTTCTTC
TRBJ1-4	many	TRBV28	NA	CASSLTIREKLFF	TGTGCCAGCAGCCTAACTATCCGTGAAAAACTGTTTTTT
TRBJ2-1	many	TRBV12-3/TRBV12-4	NA	CASSLRQGTGEQFF	TGTGCCAGCAGTTTACGTCAGGGGACGGGTGAGCAGTTCTTC
TRBJ2-3	many	TRBV7-2	TRBD2	CASSLGGLAETSTDTQYF	TGTGCCAGCAGCCTGGGAGGACTAGCGGAGACCTCCACAGATACGCAGTATTTT
TRBJ2-5	NA	TRBV7-2	TRBD2	CASSLGTGREGETQYF	TGTGCCAGCAGCTTAGGGACGGGGCGGGAGGGAGAGACCCAGTACTTC
TRBJ1-2	many	TRBV28	TRBD1	CASRLPAGTGPEGYTF	TGTGCCAGCAGATTGCCCGCCGGGACAGGACCTGAAGGCTACACCTTC
TRBJ1-2	many	TRBV7-3	NA	CASSLDSFYF	TGTGCCAGCAGCTTAGACAGCTTCTACTTC
TRBJ2-2	many	TRBV4-1	NA	CASSQDLGRGPNTGELFF	TGCGCCAGCAGCCAAGATCTGGGCCGGGGGCCGAACACCGGGGAGCTGTTTTTT
TRBJ2-2	many	TRBV29-1	TRBD1	CSAHDQTGAGELFF	TGCAGCGCCCACGACCAAACAGGGGCCGGGGAGCTGTTTTTT
TRBJ1-2	NA	TRBV7-2	NA	CASSLNREGYTF	TGTGCCAGCAGCTTAAACAGGGAAGGCTACACCTTC
TRBJ2-3	few	TRBV6-1	NA	CASSESGATDTQYF	TGTGCCAGCAGTGAATCGGGGGCCACAGATACGCAGTATTTT
TRBJ2-1	few	TRBV24-1	NA	CATSDLYREGSYNEQFF	TGTGCCACCAGTGATTTATACAGGGAGGGTTCCTACAATGAGCAGTTCTTC
TRBJ2-2	many	TRBV12-3/TRBV12-4	NA	CASRPNGERRNTGELFF	TGTGCCAGCAGGCCGAACGGGGAACGGAGGAACACCGGGGAGCTGTTTTTT
TRBJ2-3	many	TRBV7-7	NA	CASSLGQGVGDTQYF	TGTGCTAGCAGCTTAGGTCAGGGCGTCGGAGATACGCAGTATTTT
TRBJ2-1	many	TRBV2	TRBD2	CASSLGAAGDNEQFF	TGTGCCAGTTCCTTAGGGGCAGCGGGAGACAATGAGCAGTTCTTC
TRBJ2-3	many	TRBV7-3	NA	CASSISGAGTHTQYF	TGTGCCAGCAGCATTAGCGGAGCCGGCACGCATACGCAGTATTTT
TRBJ2-1	many	TRBV7-9	NA	CASSPWIGGVSYNEQFF	TGTGCCAGCAGCCCTTGGATTGGGGGCGTTTCCTACAATGAGCAGTTCTTC
TRBJ1-2	many	TRBV5-1	NA	CASSLGWPEGYTF	TGCGCCAGCAGCTTGGGATGGCCGGAAGGCTACACCTTC
TRBJ2-7	few	TRBV5-1	NA	CASSPGELSNEQYF	TGCGCCAGCAGCCCCGGGGAACTCTCCAACGAGCAGTACTTC
TRBJ1-1	NA	TRBV5-4	TRBD1	CASSWDRVYSTEAFF	TGTGCCAGCAGCTGGGACAGGGTTTATTCTACTGAAGCTTTCTTT
TRBJ1-5	few	TRBV12-3/TRBV12-4	NA	CASSLALQPQHF	TGTGCCAGCAGTTTAGCGCTTCAGCCCCAGCATTTT
TRBJ2-5	many	TRBV7-7	TRBD1	CASSQDRGTETQYF	TGTGCTAGCAGCCAGGACAGGGGGACGGAGACCCAGTACTTC
TRBJ1-5	NA	TRBV10-3	NA	CAIGDGGREQPQHF	TGTGCCATCGGTGACGGGGGAAGAGAGCAGCCCCAGCATTTT
TRBJ1-3	NA	TRBV28	TRBD1	CASIGAYRDRADGNTIYF	TGTGCCAGCATTGGGGCCTATCGGGACAGGGCAGACGGAAACACCATATATTTT
TRBJ1-1	NA	TRBV7-2	NA	CASSSYPSTEAFF	TGTGCCAGCAGCTCATATCCGAGCACAGAAGCTTTCTTT
TRBJ2-2	NA	TRBV5-6	NA	CASSSVRNTGELFF	TGTGCCAGCAGCTCGGTACGGAACACCGGGGAGCTGTTTTTT
TRBJ1-1	many	TRBV20-1	TRBD1	CSAVGSDRAAAEAFF	TGCAGTGCTGTCGGGTCGGACAGGGCCGCCGCTGAAGCTTTCTTT
TRBJ1-2	few	TRBV6-1	NA	CASSEAGGQDNGYTF	TGTGCCAGCAGTGAAGCGGGAGGTCAAGATAATGGCTACACCTTC
TRBJ1-1	many	TRBV12-3/TRBV12-4	NA	CASSPTGRDTEAFF	TGTGCCAGCAGCCCAACCGGTCGGGACACTGAAGCTTTCTTT
TRBJ1-1	many	TRBV29-1	NA	CSVEGQGLNTEAFF	TGCAGCGTTGAAGGCCAGGGGTTGAACACTGAAGCTTTCTTT
TRBJ2-3	many	TRBV2	TRBD2	CASSTSGVDTDTQYF	TGTGCCAGCTCCACTAGCGGGGTTGACACAGATACGCAGTATTTT
TRBJ2-1	many	TRBV12-3/TRBV12-4	TRBD2	CASSRLAGAYNEQFF	TGTGCCAGCAGCAGACTAGCGGGAGCCTACAATGAGCAGTTCTTC
TRBJ2-3	many	TRBV2	TRBD2	CASSESGGGSPDTQYF	TGTGCCAGCAGTGAAAGCGGGGGGGGCAGTCCCGATACGCAGTATTTT
TRBJ1-2	many	TRBV19	TRBD1	CASSIGRDRGYGYTF	TGTGCCAGTAGTATAGGCCGGGACAGGGGCTATGGCTACACCTTC
TRBJ2-2	NA	TRBV7-2	NA	CASIDSVNTGELFF	TGTGCCAGCATCGATAGCGTGAACACCGGGGAGCTGTTTTTT